Included here is one T cell receptor (beta chain) sequence, with context. Some clones are missing from TCRdb's copy, which holds only in-frame ones; the method was immunoSEQ multiplex PCR. The profile shows 65,000 to 80,000 clones, around 86% of them singletons. The data were obtained in a study of blood T cell repertoires in COVID-19. At the level of the study: Acute and convalescent COVID-19 samples came from the United States, Italy and Spain.

The V end was cut by 2 bases, the J end by 8 bases, with 10 bases between. Germline-derived CDR1 and CDR2 are MNHEY and SVGAGI. The CDR3 loop spans 14 amino acids. The sample consisted of peripheral blood. The sequence was collected from a man younger than 45 with acute or convalescent COVID-19. The genes are TRBV6-5 and TRBJ1-6; no definite D call. In nucleotides, the CDR3 is TGTGCCAGCAGTTACGGTCGGACTTATTCACCCCTCCACTTT. Its translation: CASSYGRTYSPLHF.